Reported below is one T cell receptor (beta chain). There are 15 residues in the CDR3. Losses at the gene ends were 5 bases for V and 3 bases for J; bases not matched to a gene: 4. Germline values: CDR1 MRHNA, CDR2 SNTAGT. Synthetic analogs of TCR templates were spiked into every PCR. Sequencing was performed with immunoSEQ multiplex PCR; in TCRdb, only in-frame clones are kept and a portion is missing. This table holds 85,000 to 100,000 clones, roughly 84% found once. These data originate in a study of PD-L1 blockade in urothelial cancer. Study in general: Blood was tested 3 weeks (second dose) and 6 weeks into treatment.

Time point given: pretreatment peripheral blood. The sequence was obtained from a man aged 55 to 70 with urothelial cancer. The rearrangement joins TRBV6-4 to TRBJ2-2, with 9 bases aligning to TRBD1. Material: PBMCs, obtained around atezolizumab (anti-PD-L1) treatment. The CDR3 coding sequence is TGTGCCAGCAGTAAACAGGGGGCGGACACCGGGGAGCTGTTTTTT. Its translation is CASSKQGADTGELFF.